This passage covers 19 T cell receptor beta chains from one sample sequenced in a study of T cell changes during pregnancy in multiple sclerosis. Sequencing was performed with immunoSEQ multiplex PCR; in TCRdb, only in-frame clones are kept and a portion is missing. The sample shows around 51,000 clones, roughly 94% of them seen only once. The specimen comprised CD4+ T cells from peripheral blood mononuclear cells, sampled in the second trimester of pregnancy. The receptor source for this set is a female donor with multiple sclerosis, enrolled in a pregnancy study.

This rearrangement joins TRBV6-5 to TRBJ2-2; 7 positions agree with TRBD1. CDR1 and CDR2 (germline): MNHEY, SVGAGI. This CDR3 comprises 14 residues. With V trimmed by 6 bases and J by 4 bases, 5 bases remained unmatched. CDR3 region: CASSPTGSTGELFF. CDR3 in DNA: TGTGCCAGCAGCCCGACAGGGTCCACCGGGGAGCTGTTTTTT.

The V and J genes are TRBV18 and TRBJ2-1, with 8 bases aligning to TRBD2. This CDR3 spans 13 amino acids. V shed 3 bases, J shed 6 bases, and the junction held 1 base outside the gene matches. Germline V CDR1 and CDR2: KGHSH, LQKENI. In DNA form, the CDR3 reads TGTGCCAGCTCACCGGCGGGGGGCAATGAGCAGTTCTTC. Protein sequence: CASSPAGGNEQFF.

The CDR3 is CASSIARVVGETQYF. Written as DNA, the CDR3 is TGTGCCAGTAGTATAGCTCGGGTTGTGGGAGAGACCCAGTACTTC. The rearrangement links TRBV19 to TRBJ2-5; D gene ambiguous. Germline CDR1 and CDR2: LNHDA and SQIVND (reference sequence). There are 15 residues in the CDR3. The ends were cut back, 1 base at V and 4 bases at J, with 13 bases in the middle.

The chain employs TRBV11-3 and TRBJ2-2; a weak D match, TRBD2 (6 bases). V was shortened by 5 bases and J by 6 bases, with 13 bases between the two germline ends. Looked up from germline, CDR1 is SGHNT and CDR2 is YENEEA. This CDR3 is 14 amino acids long. CDR3 bases: TGTGCCAGCAGCCCCCGGGACTTATCCGGGGAGCTGTTTTTT. Encoded protein: CASSPRDLSGELFF.

This sequence joins TRBV2 and TRBJ1-1; no clear D. This CDR3 is built from 13 residues. Germline V gene sequence: CDR1 SNHLY, CDR2 FYNNEI. The germline V and J ends were trimmed by 3 bases and 0 bases, with 5 bases remaining between them. The CDR3 is CASSESLNTEAFF. Here the CDR3 DNA reads TGTGCCAGCAGTGAGTCGTTGAACACTGAAGCTTTCTTT.

The V gene is TRBV30, the J gene TRBJ1-2; weak D call: TRBD1 (6 bases). This CDR3 is 13 amino acids long. CDR1 and CDR2 from the germline V gene are GTSNPN and SVGIG (reference sequence). Trimming removed 5 bases from V and 3 bases from J, with 13 bases in between. CDR3 loop: CAWEGRGDYGYTF. The CDR3, as DNA: TGTGCCTGGGAAGGGAGGGGGGACTATGGCTACACCTTC. Combining the CDR3 with reference TRBV30 and TRBJ1-2 gives the whole variable domain SQTIHQWPATLVQPVGSPLSLECTVEGTSNPNLYWYRQAAGRGLQLLFYSVGIGQISSEVPQNLSASRPQDRQFILSSKKLLLSDSGFYLCAWEGRGDYGYTFGSGTRLTVV.

This clone was detected a few times. The genes are TRBV10-3 and TRBJ1-1; the match to TRBD1 covers 9 bases. Germline lookup yields CDR1 ENHRY and CDR2 SYGVKD. The CDR3 is 12 residues long. Trimming cost V 6 bases and J 7 bases; bases outside gene matches: 3. The CDR3 sequence is CAISRQGDEAFF. DNA for the CDR3: TGTGCCATCAGCCGACAGGGGGATGAAGCTTTCTTT.

The genes are TRBV6-5 and TRBJ2-5, with TRBD1 identical over 10 bases. The DNA end is more similar to TRBJ2-7, so the J call may be wrong. Germline CDR1 reads MNHEY; CDR2 reads SVGAGI. The CDR3 is 15 amino acids. The DNA for the CDR3 is TGTGCCAGCAGTGGACAGGGGGGGACCTCCTACGAGCAGTACTTC. Amino acids: CASSGQGGTSYEQYF.

Of note for this clone: The junction departs from the called germline gene at one end, perhaps through a read error. This chain joins TRBV4-2 and TRBJ2-5; D possibly corresponds to TRBD2 (7 bases). Per the germline V gene, CDR1 is LGHNA and CDR2 is YNFKEQ. The CDR3 has 18 residues. The CDR3 sequence is CANSQGTTQRPRQETQYF. CDR3 nucleotides: TGTGCCAACAGCCAGGGGACTACCCAAAGACCCCGTCAAGAGACCCAGTACTTC.

The V and J genes are TRBV4-2 and TRBJ1-1, with 10 bases matching TRBD1. In germline, CDR1 is LGHNA, CDR2 YNFKEQ. The CDR3 has 17 amino acids. V shed 3 bases, J shed 3 bases, and the junction held 10 bases outside the gene matches. The CDR3 region is CASSHPRDRGLYTEAFF. CDR3 DNA sequence: TGTGCCAGCAGCCACCCGAGGGACAGGGGTCTGTACACTGAAGCTTTCTTT.

The CDR3 bases are TGTGCCAGCACTGGGCAGTATAGCAATCAGCCCCAGCATTTT. It yields the protein CASTGQYSNQPQHF. This chain connects TRBV6-6 to TRBJ1-5, with D hard to call. V was clipped by 7 bases and J by 0 bases, with 10 bases between them. Germline assignment: CDR1 MNHNY and CDR2 SVGAGI (reference sequence). This CDR3 is 14 amino acids long.

This clone was found a few times. The chain joins TRBV9 to TRBJ1-1, with D maybe TRBD1 (6 bases). Germline CDR1 is SGDLS and CDR2 is YYNGEE. V lost 4 bases and J lost 8, with 18 bases in between. The CDR3 runs to 14 residues. The CDR3 loop reads CASSTRQDGQEAFF. The DNA for the CDR3 is TGTGCCAGCAGCACCCGACAGGACGGTCAAGAAGCTTTCTTT.

The chain joins TRBV19 to TRBJ2-1, with 12 bases aligning to TRBD2. Germline CDR1 and CDR2: LNHDA and SQIVND (reference sequence). V gave up 10 bases and J gave up 15 bases; unmatched junction bases: 10. The CDR3 spans 12 residues. In DNA, the CDR3 is TGTGCCACCCAGAGACTAGCGGGGGATGTGTTCTTC. Translating it yields CATQRLAGDVFF.

The rearrangement links TRBV18 to TRBJ2-2; D remains ambiguous. The CDR3 is made up of 11 amino acids. Germline-derived CDR1 and CDR2 are KGHSH and LQKENI. Trimming shortened V by 5 bases and J by 6 bases, and 4 bases separated the two germline ends. CDR3 DNA sequence: TGTGCCAGCTCATCGGCCGGGGAGCTGTTTTTT. Residues: CASSSAGELFF.

This clone was observed a single time. The chain has TRBV4-2 and TRBJ2-1; 16 nucleotides align to TRBD2. J gave up 9 bases and V 3 bases, and 2 bases lay outside the gene matches. Germline assignment: CDR1 LGHNA and CDR2 YNFKEQ. This CDR3 comprises 15 residues. This chain's CDR3 is CASSQGTSGGGEQFF. CDR3 DNA: TGTGCCAGCAGCCAGGGGACTAGCGGGGGGGGTGAGCAGTTCTTC.

The CDR3, as DNA: TGTGCCGAGAGGGAACAGGGGGCCTGGGGAGTTGAAGCTTTCTTT. It yields the protein CAEREQGAWGVEAFF. The chain employs TRBV7-9 and TRBJ1-1; 9 positions agree with TRBD1. The CDR3 is made up of 15 amino acids. Unmatched junction bases numbered 17, after V lost 11 bases and J lost 7 bases. CDR1 SEHNR and CDR2 FQNEAQ come from the germline V gene (reference sequence).

The chain couples TRBV27 to TRBJ2-3; weak D call: TRBD1 (5 bases). The germline CDR1 and CDR2 sequences are MNHEY and SMNVEV (reference sequence). The CDR3 is made up of 15 amino acids. Trimming shortened V by 6 bases and J by 2 bases, and 15 bases separated the two germline ends. The CDR3 here is CASSYKGINTDTQYF. The CDR3 DNA reads as TGTGCCAGCAGCTATAAGGGGATCAACACAGATACGCAGTATTTT.

This rearrangement joins TRBV5-1 to TRBJ1-2; D unclear. Trimming took off 4 bases at V and 1 base at J, with 11 bases between the two ends. CDR1 is SGHRS and CDR2 is YFSETQ in the germline V gene. The length of the CDR3 is 14 residues. As DNA, the CDR3 is TGCGCCAGCAGCGCGAGAACTGATAACTATGGCTACACCTTC. It translates to CASSARTDNYGYTF. The full variable domain, rest sourced from reference TRBV5-1 and TRBJ1-2, is KAGVTQTPRYLIKTRGQQVTLSCSPISGHRSVSWYQQTPGQGLQFLFEYFSETQRNKGNFPGRFSGRQFSNSRSEMNVSTLELGDSALYLCASSARTDNYGYTFGSGTRLTVV.

The chain recombines TRBV5-4 with TRBJ2-3, with 8 bases matching TRBD2. The CDR3 is made up of 15 amino acids. Germline loops: CDR1 SGHNT, CDR2 YYREEE (reference sequence). The trim removed 2 bases at V and 5 bases at J, leaving 7 bases unmatched. DNA for the CDR3: TGTGCCAGCAGCTTTGTCCGGGGGGGCGGAGATACGCAGTATTTT. It yields the protein CASSFVRGGGDTQYF.